Sequencing of this T cell receptor beta chain was carried out in a study of CD8 T cells in Susac syndrome. RNA was extracted with the RNeasy kit, and a quantity of 0.5 to 1 ug was reverse transcribed using random hexamers. TCRdb re-called the immunoSEQ multiplex PCR reads through MiXCR, storing one row per CDR3 protein. Among about 250,000 distinct CDR3 sequences listed, just over 90% were seen once. Sequencing of TCR beta covered CD8+ and CD4+ T cells obtained from blood. The CD8+ and CD4+ T cells were isolated magnetically using a negative isolation approach, whereas the TEMRA cells were enriched by FACS. The length of the CDR3 is 14 residues. V was shortened by 0 bases and J by 10 bases, with 13 bases between the two germline ends. Germline V CDR1 and CDR2: LGHDT, YNNKEL (reference sequence).

The chain couples TRBV3-1 to TRBJ2-1; D call uncertain. Sequences were obtained from CD4+ T cells from PBMCs. The clonotype was recovered from a human donor with multiple sclerosis. CDR3 sequence: CASSQDFAAGEQFF. The CDR3 nucleotides are TGTGCCAGCAGCCAAGATTTTGCTGCCGGGGAGCAGTTCTTC.